This T cell receptor (beta chain) came from a study of beta chain features in type 1 diabetes. Every bit of the isolated RNA underwent reverse transcription, so sequencing read expressed TCRB transcripts. The data were produced by immunoSEQ multiplex PCR, yet TCRdb's version contains in-frame clones alone and is incomplete. Of some 150,000 clones detected, 10% appear once; the ten largest clones hold approximately 1.3%. The CDR3 covers 15 residues. Germline CDR1 reads SNHLY; CDR2 reads FYNNEI. V lost 6 bases to trimming and J lost 6 bases; unmatched junction nucleotides: 7. On this clone itself: The target antigen is unknown.

Blood was collected once per donor into heparin, averaging approximately 110 mL. Points from the study as a whole: Type 1 diabetes patients showed a moderate but significant shortening of TCRB CDR3s in all four CD4+ subsets. Among patients, naive, central memory and Treg TCRB repertoires appeared more similar than among healthy donors. The cDNA sequencing approach could over-represent high-TCR-expressing cells.

The V gene is TRBV2, the J gene TRBJ1-5; TRBD1 matches at 11 bases. The clonotype comes from a man between 18 and 35 years old in good health. Sequencing input: naive CD4+ T cells from blood. CDR3 sequence reads: CASRGGTGGSQPQHF. DNA for the CDR3: TGTGCCAGCAGGGGCGGGACAGGGGGTAGTCAGCCCCAGCATTTT.